Described below is a single T cell receptor (beta chain) sequence and its context. Its target is not known. With iRepertoire HTBI primers and Arm-PCR of CDR3 regions, TCR beta libraries were built. TCRdb processed the multiplex PCR reads anew with MiXCR; each CDR3 protein has one entry. Of over 400,000 distinct CDR3 sequences listed, about 15% are singletons. This record belongs to a study of regulatory T cells in long-lasting Graves disease. Study results and caveats: For persistent Graves' patients, TCR diversity was lower than for newly diagnosed ones.

Time point here: newly diagnosed GD, antithyroid drugs for less than 3 months. The TCR library was prepared using RNA isolated from PBMCs. The data were also submitted as part of a second study, on T cells in Graves' hyperthyroidism and ophthalmopathy. That paper states: Subjects aged 18 to 65 presented with newly diagnosed hyperthyroidism of less than 2 months' duration. Exclusion criteria comprised uncontrolled infection, other autoimmune disease, pregnancy or lactation. Clinical symptoms, serum thyroxine, TRAb, thyroid ultrasound and orbital computed tomography informed diagnoses.

Specimen: peripheral blood mononuclear cells (PBMCs), collected at new diagnosis, from a patient treated with antithyroid drugs. This receptor was obtained from a woman between 45 and 60 years old with Graves disease.

CDR3 sequence reads: CASSQNQGQGNIQYF. The CDR3 nucleotides are TGCGCCAGCAGCCAAAACCAGGGGCAGGGAAACATTCAGTACTTC. The chain combines TRBV4-1 with TRBJ2-4; tentatively, D is TRBD1 (6 bases). Germline V lookup: CDR1 MGHRA, CDR2 YSYEKL. Between the trimmed V and J ends, which lost 2 bases and 6 bases, there was a span of 14 bases. This CDR3 spans 15 amino acids.